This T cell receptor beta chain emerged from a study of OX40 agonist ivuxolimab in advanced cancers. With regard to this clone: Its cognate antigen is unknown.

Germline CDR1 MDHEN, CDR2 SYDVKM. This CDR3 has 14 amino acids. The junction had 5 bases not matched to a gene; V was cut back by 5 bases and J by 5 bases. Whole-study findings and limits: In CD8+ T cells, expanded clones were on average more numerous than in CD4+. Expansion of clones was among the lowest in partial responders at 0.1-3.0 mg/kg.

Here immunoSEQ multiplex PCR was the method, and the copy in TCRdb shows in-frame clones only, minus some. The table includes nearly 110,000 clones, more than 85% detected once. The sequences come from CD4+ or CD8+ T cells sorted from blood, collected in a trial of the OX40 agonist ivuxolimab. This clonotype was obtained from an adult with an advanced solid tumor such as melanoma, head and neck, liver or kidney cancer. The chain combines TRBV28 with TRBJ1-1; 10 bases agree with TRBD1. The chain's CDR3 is CASSGRDRGTEAFF. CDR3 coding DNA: TGTGCCAGCAGTGGCCGGGACAGGGGTACTGAAGCTTTCTTT. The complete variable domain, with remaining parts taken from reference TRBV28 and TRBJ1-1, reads DVKVTQSSRYLVKRTGEKVFLECVQDMDHENMFWYRQDPGLGLRLIYFSYDVKMKEKGDIPEGYSVSREKKERFSLILESASTNQTSMYLCASSGRDRGTEAFFGQGTRLTVV.